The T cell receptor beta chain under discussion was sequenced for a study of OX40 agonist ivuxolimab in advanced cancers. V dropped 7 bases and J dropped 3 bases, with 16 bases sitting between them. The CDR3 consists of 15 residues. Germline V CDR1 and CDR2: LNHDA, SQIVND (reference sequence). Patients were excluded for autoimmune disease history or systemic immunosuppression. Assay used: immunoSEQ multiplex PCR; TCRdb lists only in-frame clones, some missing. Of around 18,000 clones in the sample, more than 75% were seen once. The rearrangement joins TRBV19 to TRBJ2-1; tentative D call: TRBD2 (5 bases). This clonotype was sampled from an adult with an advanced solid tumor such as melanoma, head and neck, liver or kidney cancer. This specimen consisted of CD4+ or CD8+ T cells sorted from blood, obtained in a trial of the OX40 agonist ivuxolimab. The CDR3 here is CASTLIANGYNEQFF. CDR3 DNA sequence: TGTGCCAGTACCCTTATAGCGAACGGCTACAATGAGCAGTTCTTC.